The T cell receptor beta chain under discussion was sequenced for a study of breast tumors, draining lymph nodes, adjacent tissues. Overall study results and limits: Tumors had less TCR diversity than lymph nodes, more than nontumor tissue. The lymph node origin of tumor T cells was framed as consistent with a hypothesis, not demonstrated.

TCRdb itself ran the multiplex PCR reads through MiXCR, one entry per CDR3 protein. The sample lists fewer than 300,000 distinct CDR3 sequences; less than 40% were seen once. Samples came from axillary lymph nodes draining the breast cancer. V lost 2 bases and J lost 2; bases outside the gene matches: 9. The CDR3 has 16 residues. Germline CDR1 is SGHRS and CDR2 is YFSETQ. This clonotype was seen ten or more times. The antigen remains unidentified. The chain links TRBV5-1 to TRBJ2-5; 7 bases fit TRBD1. The sample was axillary lymph node tissue. The sequence was obtained from a female donor with breast cancer. Some clones in this sample may be carry-over from other donors' samples. CDR3: CASSLRIRTGQETQYF. The CDR3 region has the DNA TGCGCCAGCAGCTTACGAATACGGACAGGTCAAGAGACCCAGTACTTC. The whole variable domain, filled in from reference TRBV5-1 and TRBJ2-5, reads KAGVTQTPRYLIKTRGQQVTLSCSPISGHRSVSWYQQTPGQGLQFLFEYFSETQRNKGNFPGRFSGRQFSNSRSEMNVSTLELGDSALYLCASSLRIRTGQETQYFGPGTRLLVL.